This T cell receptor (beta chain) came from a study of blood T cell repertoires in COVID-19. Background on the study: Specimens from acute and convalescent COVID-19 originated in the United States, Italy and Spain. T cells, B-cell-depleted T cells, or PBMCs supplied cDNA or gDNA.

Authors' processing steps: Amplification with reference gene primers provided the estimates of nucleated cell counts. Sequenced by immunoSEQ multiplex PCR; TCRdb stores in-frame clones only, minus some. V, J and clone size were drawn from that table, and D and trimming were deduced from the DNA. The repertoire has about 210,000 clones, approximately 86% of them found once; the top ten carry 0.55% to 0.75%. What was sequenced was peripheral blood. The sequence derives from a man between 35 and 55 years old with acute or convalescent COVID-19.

This chain's CDR3 is CASSPPNSGNQPQHF. DNA for the CDR3: TGCGCCAGCAGCCCGCCAAATAGTGGCAATCAGCCCCAGCATTTT. The chain combines TRBV4-1 with TRBJ1-5; D unclear. The CDR3 is 15 residues long. Germline values: CDR1 MGHRA, CDR2 YSYEKL. Trimming pared 4 bases from V and 2 bases from J, leaving 12 bases between.